The TCR beta chain described here comes from a study of blood T cell repertoires in COVID-19 (dated by TCRdb to about 2020). Looking at the study overall: Collaborator samples came from the United States, Italy and Spain and covered acute and convalescent phases of COVID-19. The material from the prospective study consisted of cDNA or gDNA derived from T cells, B-cell-depleted T cells, or PBMCs. Deeply sampled blood TCRbeta repertoires from subjects exposed to, actively infected with, or recovered from COVID-19 were included in the dataset. The repertoires were released in a freely available public database meant as a resource for research on the immune response to SARS-CoV-2. Samples came from the ongoing ImmuneRACE study (first 160 participants) plus 1,254 subjects from 6 global collaborators. Nearly every sample came with metadata listing a de-identified subject ID, COVID-19 status, age in years and sex. Where available, HLA class I and class II types were taken from metadata supplied by the sample provider and were not determined by assay-based typing.

Each collaborating institution followed its own protocols to collect whole blood in K2EDTA tubes. For TCRbeta analysis, collaborator samples were shipped as frozen whole blood, as isolated PBMCs, or as DNA extracted from either sample type. Study-wide findings and limitations: How much clinical and demographic metadata was included differed by source and by participant, and the metadata was provided uncurated.

Concerning this clone: Its cognate antigen has yet to be identified. Within one base of it there is no much larger clone, and no base qualities were kept.

The immunoSEQ Assay, a bias-controlled multiplex PCR, was used to amplify TCRbeta CDR3 regions from genomic DNA. The original methods were these. Within the assay, amplification of reference gene primers was used to estimate how many nucleated cells each sample contained. To quantify the absolute abundance of each unique TCRbeta CDR3 rearrangement, sequence reads were collapsed and filtered. Productive Simpson clonality was computed per sample as the square root of Simpson's diversity index over productive rearrangements. TCRdb carries this immuneACCESS record with in-frame sequences only. Its versions omit some clonotypes, under half of them owing to an unresolved V gene in the studies checked, with the rest unexplained. The V and J calls and the clone size are those of that table, but D and trimming were determined from the DNA. The sample table shows 200,000 to 250,000 clones, and roughly four fifths are seen once. In total, the top ten clones hold 4.7% of the sample.

The specimen sequenced was peripheral blood. This TCR was recovered from a woman between 65 and 79 years old with acute or convalescent COVID-19.

Read as DNA, the sequence is TGTGCCAGCAGTCACACTACAGGTTACAATCAGCCCCAGCATTTT. The encoded protein is CASSHTTGYNQPQHF. The V and J genes are TRBV6-2 or TRBV6-3 and TRBJ1-5, with a tentative D gene TRBD1 over 5 matching bases. From the germline V gene, CDR1 is MNHEY and CDR2 is SVGEGT. The CDR3 contains 15 residues, cysteine and phenylalanine counted. Solely the CDR3 DNA is kept, with 45 bases framed from the first base. The V and J ends are trimmed by 5 bases and 3 bases, leaving 14 bases between them.